What follows is one T cell receptor (beta chain) and its context. Its specificity is not known. These data come from a study of T cell responses to AZD1222 COVID-19 vaccine. The study's findings and limits: Reportedly, nearly half of unique spike TCRs recognized epitopes outside B.1.351/B.1.1.7 mutations. Repertoires were obtained only post-peak T cell response.

CDR1 and CDR2 from the germline V gene are SGHVS and FQNEAQ. V was clipped by 5 bases and J by 2 bases, with 15 bases between them. The CDR3 length is 16 residues. Data came from immunoSEQ multiplex PCR; TCRdb stores just in-frame clones and leaves some out. Of 130,000 or so clones listed, roughly nine tenths are singletons. The receptor's source is an adult in good health. The J gene is TRBJ2-2, the V gene TRBV7-8; D remains ambiguous. The starting material was peripheral blood, obtained on day 0 of AZD1222 vaccination. CDR3 amino acids: CASSTLGELNTGELFF. The DNA for the CDR3 is TGTGCCAGCAGCACTCTAGGAGAACTCAACACCGGGGAGCTGTTTTTT.